Shown below are 26 T cell receptor beta chains from a single sample sequenced in a study of cytomegalovirus exposure and HLA in healthy donors (dated 2017 in TCRdb). Library construction relied on the immunoSEQ multiplex PCR assay. In TCRdb, the immuneACCESS table is reduced to in-frame sequences with V and J assigned. These tables do not hold every clone; where another copy was compared, an unresolved V gene accounts for under half, and the others remain unexplained. In this sample the table shows hundreds of thousands of clones, around four fifths of which occur a single time. Around 5.5% of the sample is held by the ten biggest clonotypes. Sequenced: PBMCs. These receptors all stem from a woman aged 18-29 years in good health and CMV-seronegative.

This clone turned up a few times. This chain uses TRBV5-1 with TRBJ2-7; weak D call: TRBD2 (6 bases). CDR3 size: 15 residues. CDR1 is SGHRS, CDR2 YFSETQ, per germline. V was clipped by 0 bases and J by 2 bases, with 12 bases between them. The CDR3: CASSLGLASPYEQYF. CDR3 nucleotides: TGCGCCAGCAGCTTGGGGCTAGCGTCACCCTACGAGCAGTACTTC.

This clone was found once. The V gene is TRBV5-6, the J gene TRBJ1-1; possibly TRBD1 for D (5 bases). CDR1 is SGHDT and CDR2 is YYEEEE in the germline V gene. Between the trimmed V and J ends, which lost 4 bases and 1 base, there was a span of 11 bases. The CDR3 loop spans 14 amino acids. The CDR3 bases are TGTGCCAGCAGCGAAGGGGTGGCGAACACTGAAGCTTTCTTT. Translated: CASSEGVANTEAFF.

Of note for this clone: This specimen includes other DNA sequences encoding the same CDR3. V and J are TRBV10-1 and TRBJ2-7; D call uncertain. The CDR3 has 13 residues. V was clipped by 3 bases and J by 4 bases, with 10 bases between them. Looked up from germline, CDR1 is WNHNN and CDR2 is SYGVQD (reference sequence). For the CDR3, the DNA is TGCGCCAGCAGTGATTCGGGCGGTTACGAGCAGTACTTC. Translating it yields CASSDSGGYEQYF.

The V gene is TRBV27, the J gene TRBJ2-1, with D maybe TRBD2 (6 bases). Trimming took 2 bases from V and 1 from J, leaving 12 bases between them. The germline V gene encodes CDR1 MNHEY and CDR2 SMNVEV (reference sequence). The CDR3 runs 16 residues. The CDR3 here is CASSLRTTRSYNEQFF. The CDR3 DNA reads TGTGCCAGCAGTTTAAGGACTACCCGATCCTACAATGAGCAGTTCTTC.

This chain links TRBV18 with TRBJ1-5; D ambiguous. V shed 2 bases and J shed 2 bases, with 7 bases lying between them. From germline, CDR1 is KGHSH and CDR2 LQKENI. There are 14 residues in the CDR3. CDR3 in amino acids: CASSPTVGNQPQHF. The DNA of the CDR3 is TGTGCCAGCTCACCAACAGTTGGCAATCAGCCCCAGCATTTT.

The V and J genes are TRBV6-6 and TRBJ2-4; perhaps D is TRBD1 or TRBD2 (5 bases each). This CDR3 has 12 residues. The V gene lost 2 bases and the J gene lost 7 bases, with 6 bases spanning the gap. In germline, CDR1 is MNHNY, CDR2 SVGAGI (reference sequence). The CDR3 DNA follows: TGTGCCAGCAGTTACGAGGGGAACATTCAGTACTTC. The encoded protein is CASSYEGNIQYF.

The gene calls are TRBV5-4 and TRBJ2-2; 7 bases line up with TRBD1. In germline, CDR1 is SGHNT, CDR2 YYREEE (reference sequence). With 4 bases clipped from V and 3 bases from J, the junction kept 6 bases outside the gene matches. CDR3 length: 15 residues. This CDR3 reads CASSQRTGDTGELFF. CDR3 DNA sequence: TGTGCCAGCAGCCAGCGAACAGGGGACACCGGGGAGCTGTTTTTT.

The CDR3 DNA reads TGTGCCAGCAGTGAGGATAGTATCGAGACCCAGTACTTC. Protein sequence: CASSEDSIETQYF. The J gene is TRBJ2-5, the V gene TRBV2; D is uncertain. Germline V gene data show CDR1 as SNHLY and CDR2 as FYNNEI. The V end lost 3 bases, the J end lost 5 bases, and 10 bases lay between the germline ends. CDR3 size: 13 residues.

The gene calls are TRBV6-5 and TRBJ1-1; weak D call: TRBD1 (6 bases). Trimming left V 5 bases short and J 2 bases short, with 9 bases between. CDR3 length: 13 amino acids. Germline CDR1 reads MNHEY; CDR2 reads SVGAGI. In DNA form, the CDR3 reads TGTGCCAGCAGTAAACAGGGCAACACTGAAGCTTTCTTT. This translates into CASSKQGNTEAFF.

The chain couples TRBV25-1 to TRBJ2-2; unclear D gene. Germline assignment: CDR1 MGHDK and CDR2 SYGVNS. CDR3 length: 16 amino acids. Trimming removed 3 bases from V and 0 bases from J, with 11 bases in between. For the CDR3, the DNA is TGTGCCAGCAGTGATCTGGGTAAAGCGAACACCGGGGAGCTGTTTTTT. It yields the protein CASSDLGKANTGELFF.

The gene calls are TRBV5-4 and TRBJ2-3; 13 bases agree with TRBD2. CDR3 length equals 17 residues. Unmatched junction bases numbered 10, after V lost 3 bases and J lost 6 bases. Germline assignment: CDR1 SGHNT and CDR2 YYREEE (reference sequence). As DNA, the CDR3 is TGTGCCAGCAGCTGGCCCCCACTAGCGGGAGGGGCGGATACGCAGTATTTT. Translating it yields CASSWPPLAGGADTQYF.

The V gene is TRBV5-1, the J gene TRBJ2-1, with TRBD1 as a possible D gene (6 bases). The CDR3 runs to 13 residues. Trimming took off 4 bases at V and 9 bases at J, with 14 bases between the two ends. In germline, CDR1 is SGHRS, CDR2 YFSETQ. CDR3 protein: CASSRYRAAEQFF. CDR3 in DNA: TGCGCCAGCAGCCGATACAGGGCAGCTGAGCAGTTCTTC.

This clone occurred once. This chain uses TRBV29-1 with TRBJ2-3; D assignment may be TRBD1 or TRBD2 (5 bases each). In germline, CDR1 is SQVTM, CDR2 ANQGSEA. Trimming pared 5 bases from V and 5 bases from J, leaving 14 bases between. This CDR3 is built from 13 residues. CDR3 coding DNA: TGCAGCGTTTTGGGACCGGCGGGAGATACGCAGTATTTT. It translates to CSVLGPAGDTQYF.

The chain couples TRBV6-5 to TRBJ2-4; TRBD1 is a possible D gene (6 bases). V lost 4 bases, J lost 9 bases, and 10 bases lay in between. The germline CDR1 and CDR2 sequences are MNHEY and SVGAGI. The CDR3 extends over 12 amino acids. This chain's CDR3 is CASSSVQGIQYF. For the CDR3, the DNA is TGTGCCAGCAGTTCGGTACAGGGCATTCAGTACTTC.

The V gene is TRBV28, the J gene TRBJ1-1, with D perhaps TRBD1 (6 bases). Per germline, CDR1 MDHEN and CDR2 SYDVKM. There are 13 residues in the CDR3. Between the trimmed V and J ends, which lost 6 bases and 8 bases, there was a span of 16 bases. Here the CDR3 reads CASRIGQFREAFF. DNA of the CDR3: TGTGCCAGCAGGATCGGACAGTTCAGGGAAGCTTTCTTT.

V is TRBV18 and J is TRBJ1-4; possible D gene TRBD1, 6 bases. Germline CDR1 and CDR2: KGHSH and LQKENI. Trimming stripped 5 bases from V and 16 bases from J, with 17 bases between. This CDR3 is 12 amino acids long. This CDR3 is CASSNLQGERFF. Written as DNA, the CDR3 is TGTGCCAGCTCAAATTTACAGGGCGAGAGGTTTTTT.

This chain uses TRBV29-1 with TRBJ1-2; D not resolved. Deletions cut 5 bases from V and 5 bases from J, with 9 bases between. The CDR3 covers 11 residues. Per the germline V gene, CDR1 is SQVTM and CDR2 is ANQGSEA. The CDR3, as DNA: TGCAGCGTTTTTGACACGTATGGCTACACCTTC. This translates into CSVFDTYGYTF.

The rearrangement uses TRBV5-6 and TRBJ1-1, with a weak D call TRBD1 (5 bases). V was trimmed by 6 bases and J by 0 bases, leaving 18 bases between them. CDR1 and CDR2 from the germline V gene are SGHDT and YYEEEE. The CDR3 has 16 amino acids. CDR3 in DNA: TGTGCCAGCACTCCCAGATGGGGACGGATGAACACTGAAGCTTTCTTT. Translated, it gives CASTPRWGRMNTEAFF.

This clone has only a few counts. The chain employs TRBV4-1 and TRBJ2-1, with 7 bases fitting TRBD1. V dropped 1 base and J dropped 2; count of bases not matched to a gene: 14. CDR1 is MGHRA and CDR2 is YSYEKL in the germline V gene. This CDR3 has 19 amino acids. CDR3 DNA sequence: TGCGCCAGCAGCCAAGGATACGGAGGTCCGAGGGGGCCCTACAATGAGCAGTTCTTC. Protein sequence: CASSQGYGGPRGPYNEQFF.

The chain couples TRBV28 to TRBJ2-7; TRBD1 agrees at 9 bases. Germline lookup yields CDR1 MDHEN and CDR2 SYDVKM. V was clipped by 6 bases and J by 3 bases; unmatched bases: 6. The CDR3 contains 14 residues. Here the CDR3 reads CASRTRDRDYEQYF. In DNA, the CDR3 is TGTGCCAGCAGAACCAGGGACAGGGACTACGAGCAGTACTTC.

V is TRBV27 and J is TRBJ2-3, with a tentative D call TRBD2 (6 bases). Per the germline V gene, CDR1 is MNHEY and CDR2 is SMNVEV (reference sequence). This CDR3 contains 13 residues. Trimming cost V 5 bases and J 2 bases, with 8 bases left between them. The CDR3 spells CASSTGLTDTQYF. CDR3 bases: TGTGCCAGCAGTACGGGACTCACAGATACGCAGTATTTT.

This rearrangement joins TRBV5-1 to TRBJ1-1; TRBD1 matches 8 bases. Unmatched junction bases numbered 7, after V lost 4 bases and J lost 2 bases. CDR3 length: 15 residues. Germline V gene sequence: CDR1 SGHRS, CDR2 YFSETQ. The DNA for the CDR3 is TGCGCCAGCAGCCCCTGGGACAGGATAAACACTGAAGCTTTCTTT. Amino acids: CASSPWDRINTEAFF.

The rearrangement links TRBV5-1 to TRBJ2-5; TRBD2 might be the D (5 bases). The CDR3 length is 18 residues. V lost 3 bases, J lost 0 bases, and 21 bases lay in between. Germline V gene data show CDR1 as SGHRS and CDR2 as YFSETQ. CDR3 protein: CASSSREILGPYQETQYF. CDR3 sequence (DNA): TGCGCCAGCAGCTCCCGGGAAATACTTGGCCCGTACCAAGAGACCCAGTACTTC.

The V call is TRBV10-3, the J call TRBJ2-5; D possibly corresponds to TRBD1 (5 bases). The CDR3 covers 14 residues. Deletions cut 0 bases from V and 2 bases from J, with 7 bases between. CDR1 and CDR2 from the germline V gene are ENHRY and SYGVKD. CDR3 protein: CAISESRQQETQYF. CDR3 nucleotide sequence: TGTGCCATCAGTGAGTCCAGACAGCAAGAGACCCAGTACTTC.

This rearrangement joins TRBV7-8 to TRBJ2-7; D may match TRBD1 or TRBD2 (5 bases each). Per the germline V gene, CDR1 is SGHVS and CDR2 is FQNEAQ. V was clipped by 5 bases and J by 0 bases, with 20 bases between them. The CDR3 contains 17 residues. The CDR3 is CASSTPRGPSISYEQYF. DNA for the CDR3: TGTGCCAGCAGCACCCCGAGGGGACCTTCCATCTCCTACGAGCAGTACTTC.

The chain couples TRBV2 to TRBJ1-5; D might be TRBD1 (5 bases). The germline V gene has CDR1 SNHLY and CDR2 FYNNEI. Trimming pared 1 base from V and 0 bases from J, leaving 10 bases between. The CDR3 runs 16 residues. CDR3 sequence reads: CASSEEAGPSNQPQHF. CDR3 sequence (DNA): TGTGCCAGCAGTGAAGAGGCAGGGCCTAGCAATCAGCCCCAGCATTTT.